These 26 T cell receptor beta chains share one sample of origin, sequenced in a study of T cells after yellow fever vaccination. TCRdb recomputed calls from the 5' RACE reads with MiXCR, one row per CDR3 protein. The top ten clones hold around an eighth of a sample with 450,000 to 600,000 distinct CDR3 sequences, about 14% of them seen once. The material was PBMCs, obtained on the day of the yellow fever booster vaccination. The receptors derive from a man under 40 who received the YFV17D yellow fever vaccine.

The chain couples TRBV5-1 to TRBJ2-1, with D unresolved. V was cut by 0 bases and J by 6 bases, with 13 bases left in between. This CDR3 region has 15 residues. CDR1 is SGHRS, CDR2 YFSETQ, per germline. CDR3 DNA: TGCGCCAGCAGCTTGGGGGCTTGGGAAGGCAATGAGCAGTTCTTC. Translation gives CASSLGAWEGNEQFF. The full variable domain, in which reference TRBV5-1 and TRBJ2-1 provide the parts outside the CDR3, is KAGVTQTPRYLIKTRGQQVTLSCSPISGHRSVSWYQQTPGQGLQFLFEYFSETQRNKGNFPGRFSGRQFSNSRSEMNVSTLELGDSALYLCASSLGAWEGNEQFFGPGTRLTVL.

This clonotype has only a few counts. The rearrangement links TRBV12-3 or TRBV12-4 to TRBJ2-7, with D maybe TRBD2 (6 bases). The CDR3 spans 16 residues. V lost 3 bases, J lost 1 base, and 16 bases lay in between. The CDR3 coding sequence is TGTGCCAGCAGTTTTGGGGGACTGTCGCGTTCCTACGAGCAGTACTTC. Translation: CASSFGGLSRSYEQYF.

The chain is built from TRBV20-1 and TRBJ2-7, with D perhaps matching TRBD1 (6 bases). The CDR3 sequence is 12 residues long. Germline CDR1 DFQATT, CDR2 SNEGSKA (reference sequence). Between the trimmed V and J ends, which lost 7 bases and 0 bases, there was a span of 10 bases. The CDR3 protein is CSGQVSSYEQYF. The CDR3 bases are TGCAGTGGACAGGTGAGCTCCTACGAGCAGTACTTC.

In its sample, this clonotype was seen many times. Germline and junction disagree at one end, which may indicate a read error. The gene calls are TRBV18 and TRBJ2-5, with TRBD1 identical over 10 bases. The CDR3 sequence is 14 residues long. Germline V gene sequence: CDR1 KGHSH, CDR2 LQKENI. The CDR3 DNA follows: TGTGCCAGCTCATCCGGGACAGGGGTTGACAGAGTTGACTTC. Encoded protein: CASSSGTGVDRVDF. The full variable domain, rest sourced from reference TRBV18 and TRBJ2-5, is NAGVMQNPRHLVRRRGQEARLRCSPMKGHSHVYWYRQLPEEGLKFMVYLQKENIIDESGMPKERFSAEFPKEGPSILRIQQVVRGDSAAYFCASSSGTGVDRVDFGPGTRLLVL.

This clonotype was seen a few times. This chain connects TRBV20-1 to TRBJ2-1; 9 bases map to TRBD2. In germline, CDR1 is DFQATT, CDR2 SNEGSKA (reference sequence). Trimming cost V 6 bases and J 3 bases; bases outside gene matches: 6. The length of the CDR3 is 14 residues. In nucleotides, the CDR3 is TGCAGTGCGGCCGGACTAGCGTACTACAATGAGCAGTTCTTC. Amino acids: CSAAGLAYYNEQFF.

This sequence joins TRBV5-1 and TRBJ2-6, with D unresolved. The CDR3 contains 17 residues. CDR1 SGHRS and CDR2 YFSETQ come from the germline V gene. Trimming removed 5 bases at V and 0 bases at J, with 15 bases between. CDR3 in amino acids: CASRPGSIHSGANVLTF. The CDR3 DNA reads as TGCGCCAGCAGACCTGGATCTATTCACTCTGGGGCCAACGTCCTGACTTTC.

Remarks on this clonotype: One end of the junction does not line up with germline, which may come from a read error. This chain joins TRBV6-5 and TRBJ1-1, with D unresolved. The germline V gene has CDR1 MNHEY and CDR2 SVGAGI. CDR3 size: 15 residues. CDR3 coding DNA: TGTGCCAGCAGTTACCCCGGCAGCCTGAACACTGAATCTTTCTTT. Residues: CASSYPGSLNTESFF.

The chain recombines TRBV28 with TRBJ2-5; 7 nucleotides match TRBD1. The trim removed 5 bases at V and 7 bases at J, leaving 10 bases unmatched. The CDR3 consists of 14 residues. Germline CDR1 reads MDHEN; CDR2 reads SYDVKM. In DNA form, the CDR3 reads TGTGCCAGCAGTCATGGGACAGCCCTTAGGACCCAGTACTTC. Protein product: CASSHGTALRTQYF.

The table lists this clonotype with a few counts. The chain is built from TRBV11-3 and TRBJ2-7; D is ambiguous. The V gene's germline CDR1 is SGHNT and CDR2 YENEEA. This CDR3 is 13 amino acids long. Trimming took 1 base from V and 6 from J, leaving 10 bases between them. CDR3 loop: CASSLGFLGEQYF. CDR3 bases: TGTGCCAGCAGCTTAGGCTTTCTAGGCGAGCAGTACTTC.

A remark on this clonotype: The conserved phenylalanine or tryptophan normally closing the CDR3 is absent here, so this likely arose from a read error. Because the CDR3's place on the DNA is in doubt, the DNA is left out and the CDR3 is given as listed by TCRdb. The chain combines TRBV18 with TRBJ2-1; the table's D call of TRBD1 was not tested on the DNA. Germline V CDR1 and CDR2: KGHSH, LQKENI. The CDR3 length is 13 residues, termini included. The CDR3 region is CASSPGLRDPGSL.

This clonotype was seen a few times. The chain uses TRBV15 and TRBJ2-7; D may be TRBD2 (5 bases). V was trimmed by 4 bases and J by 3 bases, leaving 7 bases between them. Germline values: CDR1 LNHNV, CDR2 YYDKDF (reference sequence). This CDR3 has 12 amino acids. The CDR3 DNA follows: TGTGCCACCAGCATAGAGGGCTACGAGCAGTACTTC. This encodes CATSIEGYEQYF.

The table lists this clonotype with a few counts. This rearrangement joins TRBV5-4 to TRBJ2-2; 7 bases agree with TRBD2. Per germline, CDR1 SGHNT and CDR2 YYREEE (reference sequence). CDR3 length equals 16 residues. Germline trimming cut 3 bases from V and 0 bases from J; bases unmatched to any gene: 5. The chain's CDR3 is CASSSGGGTNTGELFF. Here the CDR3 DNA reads TGTGCCAGCAGCTCTGGGGGGGGAACGAACACCGGGGAGCTGTTTTTT.

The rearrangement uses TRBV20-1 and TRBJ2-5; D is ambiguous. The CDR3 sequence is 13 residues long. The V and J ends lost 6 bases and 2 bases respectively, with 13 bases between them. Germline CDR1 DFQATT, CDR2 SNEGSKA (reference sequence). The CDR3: CSAETRIQETQYF. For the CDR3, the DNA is TGCAGTGCCGAGACACGGATACAAGAGACCCAGTACTTC.

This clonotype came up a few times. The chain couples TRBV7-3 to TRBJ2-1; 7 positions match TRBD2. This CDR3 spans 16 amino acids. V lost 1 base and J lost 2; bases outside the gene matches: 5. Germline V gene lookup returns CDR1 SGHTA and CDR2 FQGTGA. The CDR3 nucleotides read TGTGCCAGCAGCTTAAGCGGGAGTATTCCCTACAATGAGCAGTTCTTC. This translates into CASSLSGSIPYNEQFF.

In nucleotides, the CDR3 is TGCGCCAGCAGCTCTACTAGCGGGACCCCCTCTGGGGCCAACGTCCTGACTTTC. It codes for CASSSTSGTPSGANVLTF. V is TRBV5-1 and J is TRBJ2-6; 10 bases are shared with TRBD2. CDR3 length: 18 residues. J lost 0 bases, V lost 3 bases, and 6 bases had no gene match. CDR1 and CDR2 from the germline V gene are SGHRS and YFSETQ.

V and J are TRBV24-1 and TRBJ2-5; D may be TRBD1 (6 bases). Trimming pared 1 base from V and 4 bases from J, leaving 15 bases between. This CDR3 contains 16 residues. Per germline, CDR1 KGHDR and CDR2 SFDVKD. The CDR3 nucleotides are TGTGCCACCAGTGATTTATTGGGTCAGGGGATAGAGACCCAGTACTTC. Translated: CATSDLLGQGIETQYF.

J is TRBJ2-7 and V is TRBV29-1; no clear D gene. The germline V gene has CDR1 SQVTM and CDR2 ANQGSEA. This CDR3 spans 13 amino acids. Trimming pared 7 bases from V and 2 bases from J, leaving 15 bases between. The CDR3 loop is CSAQFLNTYEQYF. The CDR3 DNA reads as TGCAGCGCTCAGTTTTTGAATACCTACGAGCAGTACTTC.

As DNA, the CDR3 is TGCAGTGCTAGAGATCCCAGGGGGGATAGCGAGGGCGAGCAGTACTTC. Amino acids: CSARDPRGDSEGEQYF. This chain joins TRBV20-1 and TRBJ2-7; TRBD1 might be the D (7 bases). V was pared by 0 bases and J by 6 bases, with 21 bases between. The CDR3 totals 16 residues. The V gene's germline CDR1 is DFQATT and CDR2 SNEGSKA (reference sequence).

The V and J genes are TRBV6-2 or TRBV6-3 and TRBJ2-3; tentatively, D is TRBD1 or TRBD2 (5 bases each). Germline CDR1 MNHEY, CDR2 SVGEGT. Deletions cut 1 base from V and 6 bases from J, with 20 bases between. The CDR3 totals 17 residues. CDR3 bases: TGTGCCAGCAGTTACTACGCGGACTTCACGGGGACGGATACGCAGTATTTT. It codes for CASSYYADFTGTDTQYF.

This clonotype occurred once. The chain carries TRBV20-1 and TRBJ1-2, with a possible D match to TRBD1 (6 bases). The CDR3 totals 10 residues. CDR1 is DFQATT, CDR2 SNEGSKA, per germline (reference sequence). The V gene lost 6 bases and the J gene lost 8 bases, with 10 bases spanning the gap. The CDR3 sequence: CSASGEGYTF. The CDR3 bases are TGCAGTGCGTCAGGGGAAGGCTACACCTTC.

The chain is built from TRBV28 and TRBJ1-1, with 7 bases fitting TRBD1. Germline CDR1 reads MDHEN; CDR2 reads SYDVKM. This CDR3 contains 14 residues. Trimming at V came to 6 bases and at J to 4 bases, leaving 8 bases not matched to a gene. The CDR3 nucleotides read TGTGCCAGCAGCGTTAGACAGGGTGCCACTGAAGCTTTCTTT. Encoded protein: CASSVRQGATEAFF.

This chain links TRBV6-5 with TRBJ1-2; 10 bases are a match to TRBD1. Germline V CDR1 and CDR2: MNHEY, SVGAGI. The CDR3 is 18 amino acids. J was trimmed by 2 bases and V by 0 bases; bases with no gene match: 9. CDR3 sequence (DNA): TGTGCCAGCAGTTACTCTGCCCCGGGACAGGGGATGAACTATGGCTACACCTTC. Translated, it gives CASSYSAPGQGMNYGYTF.

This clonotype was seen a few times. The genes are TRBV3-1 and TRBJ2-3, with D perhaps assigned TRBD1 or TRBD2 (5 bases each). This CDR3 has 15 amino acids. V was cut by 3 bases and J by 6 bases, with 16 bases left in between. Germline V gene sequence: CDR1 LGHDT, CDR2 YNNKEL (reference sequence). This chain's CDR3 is CASSHLAAGRDTQYF. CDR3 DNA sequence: TGTGCCAGCAGCCATCTAGCCGCAGGGCGGGATACGCAGTATTTT.

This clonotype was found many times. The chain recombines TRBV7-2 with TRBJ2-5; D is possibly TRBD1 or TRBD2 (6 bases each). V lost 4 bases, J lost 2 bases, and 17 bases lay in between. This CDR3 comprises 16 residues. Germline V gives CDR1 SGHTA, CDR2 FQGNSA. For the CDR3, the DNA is TGTGCCAGCAGCTCTGCCGCCGGGGGCGGTCAAGAGACCCAGTACTTC. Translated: CASSSAAGGGQETQYF.

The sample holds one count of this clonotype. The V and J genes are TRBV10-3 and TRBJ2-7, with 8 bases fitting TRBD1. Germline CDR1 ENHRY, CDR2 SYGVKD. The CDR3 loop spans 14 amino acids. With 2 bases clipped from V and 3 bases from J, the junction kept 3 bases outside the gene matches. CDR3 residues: CAISEQGAIYEQYF. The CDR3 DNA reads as TGTGCCATCAGTGAGCAGGGGGCTATCTACGAGCAGTACTTC.

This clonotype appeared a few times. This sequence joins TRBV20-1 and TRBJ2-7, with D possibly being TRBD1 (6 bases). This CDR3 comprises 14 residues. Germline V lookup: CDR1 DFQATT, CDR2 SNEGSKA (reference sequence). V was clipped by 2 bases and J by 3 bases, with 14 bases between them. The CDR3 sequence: CSARLTGPSYEQYF. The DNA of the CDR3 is TGCAGTGCTAGACTGACAGGCCCCAGCTACGAGCAGTACTTC.